A single sample is the source of the 16 T cell receptor beta chains below, sequenced in a study of T cells in Graves' hyperthyroidism and ophthalmopathy. RNA transcripts yielded amplified TCR beta CDR3 regions. The TCR CDR3 first-round RT-PCR relied on the HTBI primer set. TCRdb analysed the multiplex PCR reads with MiXCR anew, one entry per CDR3 protein. This sample has roughly 400,000 distinct CDR3 sequences; more than 13% occur once, and the top ten carry over 25%. The sample was blood. The receptors were gathered from a man aged 45-65 years with Graves' ophthalmopathy.

This clonotype appeared a few times. At one of its ends the junction is not consistent with the germline gene, which may arise from a read error. The V gene is TRBV6-5, the J gene TRBJ2-3, with 7 bases aligning to TRBD1. The CDR3 loop spans 13 amino acids. Per the germline V gene, CDR1 is MNHEY and CDR2 is SVGAGI. This CDR3 is CAGSYSGGNTQYF. CDR3 DNA sequence: TGTGCCGGCAGTTACTCAGGGGGAAATACGCAGTATTTT.

This clonotype was counted between two and nine times. J is TRBJ2-2 and V is TRBV7-9, with 10 bases that match TRBD2. Germline V gene lookup returns CDR1 SEHNR and CDR2 FQNEAQ (reference sequence). The CDR3 has 14 residues. Trimming at V came to 4 bases and at J to 4 bases, leaving 0 bases not matched to a gene. The CDR3 protein is CASSWTSGTGELFF. In DNA form, the CDR3 reads TGTGCCAGCAGCTGGACTAGCGGCACCGGGGAGCTGTTTTTT. The complete variable domain, with remaining parts taken from reference TRBV7-9 and TRBJ2-2, reads DTGVSQNPRHKITKRGQNVTFRCDPISEHNRLYWYRQTLGQGPEFLTYFQNEAQLEKSRLLSDRFSAERPKGSFSTLEIQRTEQGDSAMYLCASSWTSGTGELFFGEGSRLTVL.

To note about this clonotype: A much larger clone differs by one base, so this may be a read error. This chain uses TRBV13 with TRBJ1-1, with TRBD1 as a possible D gene (5 bases). Trimming cost V 5 bases and J 3 bases, with 10 bases left between them. Germline V gene lookup returns CDR1 PRHDT and CDR2 FYEKMQ (reference sequence). This CDR3 is 13 amino acids long. CDR3 region: CASSLGTYTEAFF. The DNA for the CDR3 is TGTGCCAGCAGCCTCGGGACCTACACTGAAGCTTTCTTT.

This sequence joins TRBV30 and TRBJ2-7; 7 nucleotides agree with TRBD2. In germline, CDR1 is GTSNPN, CDR2 SVGIG (reference sequence). The V and J ends lost 5 bases and 0 bases, in that order; junction bases with no gene match: 1. CDR3 length: 12 amino acids. The DNA of the CDR3 is TGTGCCTGGGGACTAGACTCCTACGAGCAGTACTTC. Its protein is CAWGLDSYEQYF.

This clonotype has just a few counts. The CDR3 DNA reads TGTGCCAGCAGCCAACGGACAGGGGGAAGCACAGATACGCAGTATTTT. This translates into CASSQRTGGSTDTQYF. This rearrangement joins TRBV3-1 to TRBJ2-3, with 10 bases matching TRBD1. Trimming removed 2 bases from V and 0 bases from J; junction bases left unmatched: 2. Germline V gene lookup returns CDR1 LGHDT and CDR2 YNNKEL (reference sequence). This CDR3 spans 16 amino acids.

This clonotype showed up many times. The rearrangement uses TRBV27 and TRBJ2-3, with D possibly being TRBD1 or TRBD2 (5 bases each). This CDR3 is 15 amino acids long. In germline, CDR1 is MNHEY, CDR2 SMNVEV (reference sequence). V was cut by 6 bases and J by 4 bases, with 17 bases left in between. The CDR3 nucleotides are TGTGCCAGCAGCTTTCAGGAGAGGGGATCAGATACGCAGTATTTT. Residues: CASSFQERGSDTQYF.

In its sample, this clonotype was seen many times. The V call is TRBV4-1, the J call TRBJ2-3; 10 nucleotides align to TRBD2. After removal of 0 bases from V and 8 bases from J, the junction contained 11 bases not matched to a gene. The length of the CDR3 is 17 residues. Germline V gene sequence: CDR1 MGHRA, CDR2 YSYEKL. In DNA, the CDR3 is TGCGCCAGCAGCCAAGAGTATGAGGCTAGCGGGAGCGTTACGCAGTATTTT. It encodes CASSQEYEASGSVTQYF.

V gene TRBV12-5 combines with J gene TRBJ2-2; D not certain. Germline V gives CDR1 LGHNT, CDR2 FRNRAP. The V and J ends lost 3 bases and 3 bases respectively, with 20 bases between them. This CDR3 has 18 amino acids. CDR3 amino acids: CASGFLSARHGDTGELFF. CDR3 coding DNA: TGTGCTAGTGGTTTTCTAAGCGCCCGACATGGGGACACCGGGGAGCTGTTTTTT.

The chain is built from TRBV5-4 and TRBJ2-1; 7 positions match TRBD1. The CDR3 sequence is 16 residues long. Looked up from germline, CDR1 is SGHNT and CDR2 is YYREEE (reference sequence). Trimming removed 0 bases from V and 0 bases from J; junction bases left unmatched: 3. This chain's CDR3 is CASSLGGGVSYNEQFF. The CDR3 coding sequence is TGTGCCAGCAGCTTGGGAGGGGGCGTCTCCTACAATGAGCAGTTCTTC. The full variable domain, rest sourced from reference TRBV5-4 and TRBJ2-1, is ETGVTQSPTHLIKTRGQQVTLRCSSQSGHNTVSWYQQALGQGPQFIFQYYREEENGRGNFPPRFSGLQFPNYSSELNVNALELDDSALYLCASSLGGGVSYNEQFFGPGTRLTVL.

The chain couples TRBV4-2 to TRBJ2-1; 10 bases are a match to TRBD2. CDR3 length equals 18 residues. CDR1 and CDR2 from the germline V gene are LGHNA and YNFKEQ. Trimming at V came to 0 bases and at J to 8 bases, leaving 13 bases not matched to a gene. CDR3 residues: CASSQEAPLSGRADEQFF. DNA of the CDR3: TGTGCCAGCAGCCAAGAAGCCCCCCTCAGCGGGAGGGCCGATGAGCAGTTCTTC.

This chain links TRBV5-4 with TRBJ2-3; D gene ambiguous. This CDR3 region has 13 residues. With 4 bases removed from V and 2 bases from J, the gap between germline ends came to 8 bases. Germline V gene sequence: CDR1 SGHNT, CDR2 YYREEE (reference sequence). CDR3 protein: CASSTPDTDTQYF. The CDR3 region has the DNA TGTGCCAGCAGCACCCCTGACACAGATACGCAGTATTTT.

This clonotype was recorded many times. The gene calls are TRBV2 and TRBJ2-7; D call uncertain. Germline values: CDR1 SNHLY, CDR2 FYNNEI. The CDR3 is 11 residues long. V dropped 6 bases and J dropped 4 bases, with 7 bases sitting between them. CDR3 sequence reads: CASRQEYEQYF. The CDR3, as DNA: TGTGCCAGCAGGCAGGAATACGAGCAGTACTTC.

This clonotype was found many times. The CDR3 nucleotides read TGTGCCAGCAGCCCCTACTCAGGGGGCGAGGAGACCCAGTACTTC. Amino acid sequence: CASSPYSGGEETQYF. The chain joins TRBV6-1 to TRBJ2-5; 8 nucleotides agree with TRBD1. From germline, CDR1 is MNHNS and CDR2 SASEGT. Germline trimming cut 6 bases from V and 5 bases from J; bases unmatched to any gene: 11. This CDR3 is built from 15 residues.

This clonotype was counted ten times or more. The chain uses TRBV12-3 or TRBV12-4 and TRBJ2-5, with 7 bases matching TRBD2. The CDR3 runs to 15 residues. V shed 2 bases and J 0 bases; nucleotides not matched to a gene: 3. The CDR3 region is CASSLSGTNQETQYF. The CDR3 DNA is TGTGCCAGCAGTTTAAGCGGGACTAACCAAGAGACCCAGTACTTC.

The chain has TRBV9 and TRBJ1-2; D remains unclear. Germline lookup yields CDR1 SGDLS and CDR2 YYNGEE. CDR3 length: 14 amino acids. Deletions cut 4 bases from V and 6 bases from J, with 16 bases between. CDR3 in DNA: TGTGCCAGCAGCCTCGAACAAGGAAAACATGGCTACACCTTC. It specifies CASSLEQGKHGYTF.

The sample holds a few counts of this clonotype. This sequence joins TRBV6-1 and TRBJ2-7, with no clear D. This CDR3 has 12 amino acids. Between the trimmed V and J ends, which lost 6 bases and 0 bases, there was a span of 6 bases. From germline, CDR1 is MNHNS and CDR2 SASEGT. CDR3 residues: CASRDRSYEQYF. In DNA form, the CDR3 reads TGTGCCAGCAGGGATCGCTCCTACGAGCAGTACTTC.